Below, one T cell receptor beta chain is given with its context. The antigen is undetermined. Treatment in this sample: approximately 10-day PBMC culture with coronavirus spike peptide pools or control peptides (ViraFEST assay). PBMCs were cultured at around 2 million per well with roughly 9.7 IU/ml IL-2 and about 10 ug/ml peptide pools. This record belongs to a study of vaccination and CD4 T cells after COVID-19. The CDR3 consists of 14 residues. From germline, CDR1 is SGHVS and CDR2 FQNEAQ. Between the trimmed V and J ends, which lost 5 bases and 0 bases, there was a span of 7 bases. Study-wide results and caveats: Convalescent patients' vaccine-specific clones were spike mono-reactive in 304 of 307 cases.

Cultured CD4+ T cell DNA underwent sequencing with the Oncomine TCR Beta short-read assay. TCRdb reprocessed the PCR reads with MiXCR, giving one entry per CDR3 protein. The table has tens of thousands of distinct CDR3 sequences, roughly 70% seen once. Sequenced material: CD4+ T cells from blood, cultured in vitro, taken after SARS-CoV-2 vaccination. The chain uses TRBV7-8 and TRBJ2-2; D remains unclear. The receptor's source is a human donor who received a COVID-19 vaccine. The CDR3 bases are TGTGCCAGCAGCATAACCTCGAACACCGGGGAGCTGTTTTTT. Protein product: CASSITSNTGELFF.